The clone carrying this T cell receptor (beta chain) was detected many times. CDR1 and CDR2 (germline): MNHNS, SASEGT. V lost 5 bases, J lost 7 bases, and 11 bases lay in between. The CDR3 runs 12 residues. Libraries of TCR beta came from iRepertoire HTBI primers plus Arm-PCR of CDR3 regions. TCRdb reanalysed the multiplex PCR reads using MiXCR and keeps one entry per CDR3 protein. Here the sample spans almost 450,000 distinct CDR3 sequences, 16% being singletons. This entry belongs to a study of regulatory T cells in long-lasting Graves disease. As for time point: newly diagnosed GD, antithyroid drugs for less than 3 months. The TCR library used RNA extracted from PBMCs. The data also belong to a second study, concerning T cells in Graves' hyperthyroidism and ophthalmopathy.

This receptor was identified in a woman aged 25 to 45 with Graves disease. Sequencing was performed on peripheral blood mononuclear cells (PBMCs), taken at new diagnosis, from a patient treated with antithyroid drugs. The rearrangement uses TRBV6-1 and TRBJ1-2, with no clear D. CDR3 in DNA: TGTGCCAGCAGTATCTACACCTCTGGCTACACCTTC. It encodes CASSIYTSGYTF.